Listed below are T cell receptor beta chains from one sample, sequenced in a study of cytomegalovirus exposure and HLA in healthy donors. Clones were sequenced by immunoSEQ multiplex PCR, and TCRdb holds only the in-frame ones, with some missing. The table records roughly 95,000 clones, less than 85% of them present only once. The source material was PBMCs. These TCRs come from a man under 40 in good health and CMV-seropositive. Each CDR3 is given with its conserved first and last residue. Fields, in order: D gene, J gene, clone size, V gene, CDR3 protein, CDR3 DNA. The D gene is left open where the match is weak. Clone size, where shown, is once, few, many, or a class for clones that have expanded.

NA TRBJ1-5 NA TRBV7-8 CASSLSSNQPQHF TGTGCCAGCAGCTTATCGAGCAATCAGCCCCAGCATTTT
TRBD1 TRBJ1-5 NA TRBV4-1 CASSQSRGLGDQPQHF TGCGCCAGCAGCCAAAGCAGGGGGCTTGGGGATCAGCCCCAGCATTTT
NA TRBJ1-3 NA TRBV28 CASSRGRTGNTIYF TGTGCCAGCTCCAGAGGGAGGACTGGAAACACCATATATTTT
NA TRBJ2-2 NA TRBV15 CATSTLPGGGELFF TGTGCCACCAGCACCCTCCCCGGCGGCGGGGAGCTGTTTTTT
NA TRBJ2-2 NA TRBV11-2 CASSFSGYSGELFF TGTGCCAGCAGCTTCTCAGGGTACTCCGGGGAGCTGTTTTTT
NA TRBJ1-5 few TRBV6-1 CASRTVQGNQPQHF TGTGCCAGCAGGACAGTGCAGGGCAATCAGCCCCAGCATTTT
TRBD2 TRBJ2-3 NA TRBV7-2 CASSLFAGVDTQYF TGTGCCAGCAGCCTATTTGCGGGAGTAGATACGCAGTATTTT
TRBD2 TRBJ2-3 NA TRBV9 CASSTSGASTDTQYF TGTGCCAGCAGCACTAGCGGGGCTAGCACAGATACGCAGTATTTT
TRBD2 TRBJ2-5 NA TRBV4-1 CASSQVGLAEETQYF TGCGCCAGCAGCCAAGTAGGACTAGCGGAAGAGACCCAGTACTTC
TRBD2 TRBJ2-7 NA TRBV7-8 CASSSTSGSPYEQYF TGTGCCAGCAGCTCGACTAGCGGAAGCCCCTACGAGCAGTACTTC
TRBD1 TRBJ1-5 NA TRBV7-3 CASSLGQGLNQPQHF TGTGCCAGCAGCTTGGGACAGGGTCTCAATCAGCCCCAGCATTTT
TRBD2 TRBJ2-1 NA TRBV30 CAWSVGQGGINEQFF TGTGCCTGGAGCGTGGGGCAGGGAGGGATAAATGAGCAGTTCTTC
NA TRBJ2-7 NA TRBV29-1 CSVVGGPDYLYEQYF TGCAGCGTTGTCGGGGGGCCCGATTACCTCTACGAGCAGTACTTC
TRBD1 TRBJ2-5 once TRBV30 CAWSRQGARETQYF TGTGCCTGGAGCCGACAGGGGGCGAGGGAGACCCAGTACTTC
NA TRBJ1-2 NA TRBV6-1 CATVNGYTF TGTGCCACCGTAAATGGCTACACCTTC
NA TRBJ1-4 once TRBV28 CASMRLERATNEKLFF TGTGCCAGCATGCGTTTAGAACGGGCAACTAATGAAAAACTGTTTTTT